A single TCR beta chain is shown here with its context. As yet, its antigen is unknown. Sequenced by immunoSEQ multiplex PCR; TCRdb stores in-frame clones only, minus some. Of nearly 2 million clones in the sample, approximately 95% were seen once. CDR3 length equals 14 residues. The germline CDR1 and CDR2 sequences are SGHVS and FNYEAQ. The V and J ends lost 5 bases and 7 bases respectively, with 15 bases between them. This record belongs to a study of shared clonotypes between healthy human individuals. Study at large: Three CD4 naive, three CD4 memory, two CD8 naive and one CD8 memory plate were used per donor.

Terminally differentiated effector memory CD45RA+ cells were excluded from the naive CD8 cells, which were CD45RO-negative and positively selected for CCR7. Everyone who donated was a Caucasian adult who lived in Nashville, Tennessee. The study, taken as a whole, reports: The study generally estimated greater richness for naive than memory subsets. In contrast to clonotypes shared by all four donors, non-shared clonotypes had lower generation probabilities.

This sequence joins TRBV7-6 and TRBJ2-1; a possible D gene is TRBD2 (6 bases). Material for sequencing was naive CD8+ T cells sorted from blood. The receptor's source is a man aged 18 to 29 in good health. This CDR3 is CASSPSRGLNEQFF. The CDR3 bases are TGTGCCAGCAGCCCATCCCGGGGGTTAAATGAGCAGTTCTTC.